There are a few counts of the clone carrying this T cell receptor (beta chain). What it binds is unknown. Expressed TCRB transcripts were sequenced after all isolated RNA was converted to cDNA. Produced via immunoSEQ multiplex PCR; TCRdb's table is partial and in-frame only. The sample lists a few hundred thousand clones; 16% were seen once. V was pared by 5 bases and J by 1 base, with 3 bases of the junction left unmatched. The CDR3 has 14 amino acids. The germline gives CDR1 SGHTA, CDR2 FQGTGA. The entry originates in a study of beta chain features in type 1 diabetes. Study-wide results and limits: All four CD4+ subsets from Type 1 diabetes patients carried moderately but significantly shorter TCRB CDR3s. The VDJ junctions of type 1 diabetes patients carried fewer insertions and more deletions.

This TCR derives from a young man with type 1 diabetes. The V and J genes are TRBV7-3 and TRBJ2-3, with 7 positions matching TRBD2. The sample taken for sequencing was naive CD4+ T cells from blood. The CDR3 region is CASSETSGTDTQYF. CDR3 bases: TGTGCCAGCAGCGAAACTAGCGGCACAGATACGCAGTATTTT.